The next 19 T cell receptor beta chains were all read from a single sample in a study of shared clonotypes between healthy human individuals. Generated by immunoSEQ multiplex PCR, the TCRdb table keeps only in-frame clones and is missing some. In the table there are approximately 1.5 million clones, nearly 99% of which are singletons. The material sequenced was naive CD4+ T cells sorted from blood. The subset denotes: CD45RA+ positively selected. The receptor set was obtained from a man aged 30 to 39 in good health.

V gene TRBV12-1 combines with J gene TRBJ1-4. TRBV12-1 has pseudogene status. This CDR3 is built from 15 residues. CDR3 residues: CASSFGARTNEKLFF. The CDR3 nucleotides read TGTGCCAGCAGCTTTGGGGCGAGGACTAATGAAAAACTGTTTTTT.

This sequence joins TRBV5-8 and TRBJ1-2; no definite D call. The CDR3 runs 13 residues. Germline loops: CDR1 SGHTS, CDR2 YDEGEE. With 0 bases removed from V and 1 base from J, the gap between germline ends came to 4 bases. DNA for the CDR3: TGTGCCAGCAGCTTGGGTCTTAACTATGGCTACACCTTC. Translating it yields CASSLGLNYGYTF.

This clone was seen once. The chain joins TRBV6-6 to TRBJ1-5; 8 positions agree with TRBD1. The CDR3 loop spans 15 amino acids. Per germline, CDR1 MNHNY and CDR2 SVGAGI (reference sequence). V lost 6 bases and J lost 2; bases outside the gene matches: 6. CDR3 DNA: TGTGCCAGCAGCCGACAGGACAGGGGCAATCAGCCCCAGCATTTT. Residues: CASSRQDRGNQPQHF.

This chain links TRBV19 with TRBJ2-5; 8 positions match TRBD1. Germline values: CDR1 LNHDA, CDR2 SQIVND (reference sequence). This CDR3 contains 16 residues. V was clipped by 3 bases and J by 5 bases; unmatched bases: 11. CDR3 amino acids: CASSIGLTTGVETQYF. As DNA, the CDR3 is TGTGCCAGTAGTATCGGACTAACGACAGGGGTGGAGACCCAGTACTTC.

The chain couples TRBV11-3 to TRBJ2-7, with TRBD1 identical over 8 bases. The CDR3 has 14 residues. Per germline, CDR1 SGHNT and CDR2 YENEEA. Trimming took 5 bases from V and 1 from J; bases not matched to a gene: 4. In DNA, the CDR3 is TGTGCCAGCAGCCCAGGGGGCAAGTCCTACGAGCAGTACTTC. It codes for CASSPGGKSYEQYF.

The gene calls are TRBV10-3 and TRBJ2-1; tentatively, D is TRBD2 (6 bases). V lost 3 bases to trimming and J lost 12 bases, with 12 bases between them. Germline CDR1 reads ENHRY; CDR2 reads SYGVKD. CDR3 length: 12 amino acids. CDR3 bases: TGTGCCATCAGTGAAAACCGGGACTTGCAGTTCTTC. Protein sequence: CAISENRDLQFF.

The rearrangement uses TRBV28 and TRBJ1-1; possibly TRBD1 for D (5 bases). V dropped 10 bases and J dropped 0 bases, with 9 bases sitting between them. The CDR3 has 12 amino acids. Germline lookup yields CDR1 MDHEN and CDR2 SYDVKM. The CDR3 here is CATTAMNTEAFF. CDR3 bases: TGTGCCACGACAGCCATGAACACTGAAGCTTTCTTT.

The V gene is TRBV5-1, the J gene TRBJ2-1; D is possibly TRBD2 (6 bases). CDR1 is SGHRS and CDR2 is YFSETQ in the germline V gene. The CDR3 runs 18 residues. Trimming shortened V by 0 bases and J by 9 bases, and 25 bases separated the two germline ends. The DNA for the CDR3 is TGCGCCAGCAGCTTGGATGGGAGCATCCGGACGGGGGAGAGTGAGCAGTTCTTC. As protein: CASSLDGSIRTGESEQFF.

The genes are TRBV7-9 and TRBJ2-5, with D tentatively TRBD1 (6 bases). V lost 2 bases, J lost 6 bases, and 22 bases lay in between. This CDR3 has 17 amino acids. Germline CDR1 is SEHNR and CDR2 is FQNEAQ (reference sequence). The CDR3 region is CASSLTPQGPSVQTQYF. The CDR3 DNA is TGTGCCAGCAGCTTAACCCCACAGGGCCCCTCGGTACAGACCCAGTACTTC.

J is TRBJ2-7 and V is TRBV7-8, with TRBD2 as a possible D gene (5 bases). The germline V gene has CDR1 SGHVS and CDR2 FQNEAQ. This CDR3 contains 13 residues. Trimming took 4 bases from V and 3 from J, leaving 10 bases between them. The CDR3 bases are TGTGCCAGCAGCTGGACTGCGTTCTACGAGCAGTACTTC. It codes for CASSWTAFYEQYF. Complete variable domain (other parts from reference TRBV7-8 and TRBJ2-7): GAGVSQSPRYKVAKRGQDVALRCDPISGHVSLFWYQQALGQGPEFLTYFQNEAQLDKSGLPSDRFFAERPEGSVSTLKIQRTQQEDSAVYLCASSWTAFYEQYFGPGTRLTVT.

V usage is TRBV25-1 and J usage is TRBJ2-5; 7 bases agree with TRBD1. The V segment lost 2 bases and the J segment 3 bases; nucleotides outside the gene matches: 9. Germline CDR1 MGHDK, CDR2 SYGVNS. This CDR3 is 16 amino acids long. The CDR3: CASSEGVRTGEETQYF. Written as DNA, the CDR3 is TGTGCCAGCAGTGAAGGGGTCCGGACAGGAGAAGAGACCCAGTACTTC.

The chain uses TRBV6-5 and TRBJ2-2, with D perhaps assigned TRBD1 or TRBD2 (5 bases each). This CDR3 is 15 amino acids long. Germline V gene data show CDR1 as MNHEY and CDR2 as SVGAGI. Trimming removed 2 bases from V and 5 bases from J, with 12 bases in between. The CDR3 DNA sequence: TGTGCCAGCAGTTACGGGCAGGGACGAACCGGGGAGCTGTTTTTT. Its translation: CASSYGQGRTGELFF.

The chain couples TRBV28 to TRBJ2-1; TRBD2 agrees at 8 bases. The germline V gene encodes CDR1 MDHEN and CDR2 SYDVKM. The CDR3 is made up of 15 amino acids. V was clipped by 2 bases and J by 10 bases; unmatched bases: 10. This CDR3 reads CASSLRGTSIFEQFF. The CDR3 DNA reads TGTGCCAGCAGTTTAAGAGGGACTAGTATATTCGAGCAGTTCTTC.

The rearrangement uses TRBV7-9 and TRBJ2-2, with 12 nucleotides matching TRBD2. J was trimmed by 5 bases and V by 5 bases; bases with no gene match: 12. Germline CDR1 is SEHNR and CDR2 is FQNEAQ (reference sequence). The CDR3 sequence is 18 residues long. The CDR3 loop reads CASSPFWGTSGQTGELFF. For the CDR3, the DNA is TGTGCCAGCAGCCCCTTTTGGGGGACTAGCGGGCAGACCGGGGAGCTGTTTTTT.

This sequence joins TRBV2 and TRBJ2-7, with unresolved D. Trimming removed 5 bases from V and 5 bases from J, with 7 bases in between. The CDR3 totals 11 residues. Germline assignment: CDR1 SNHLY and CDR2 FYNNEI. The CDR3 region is CASSQADEQYF. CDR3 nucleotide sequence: TGTGCCAGCAGTCAGGCAGACGAGCAGTACTTC.

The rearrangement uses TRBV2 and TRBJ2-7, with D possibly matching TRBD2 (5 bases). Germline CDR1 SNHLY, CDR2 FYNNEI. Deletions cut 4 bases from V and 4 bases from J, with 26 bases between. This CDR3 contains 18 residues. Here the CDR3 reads CASSAFSVWRNPLYEQYF. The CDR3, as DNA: TGTGCCAGCAGTGCGTTTTCTGTGTGGAGGAATCCTTTATACGAGCAGTACTTC.

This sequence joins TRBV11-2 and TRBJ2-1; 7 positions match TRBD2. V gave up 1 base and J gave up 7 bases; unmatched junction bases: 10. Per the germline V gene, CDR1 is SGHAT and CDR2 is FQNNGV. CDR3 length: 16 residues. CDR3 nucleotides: TGTGCCAGCAGCTTAGGTCTAGCGGCCATTGGGAATGAGCAGTTCTTC. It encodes CASSLGLAAIGNEQFF.

In nucleotides, the CDR3 is TGTGCCTGGAGTCAGCCCCAGCAAACGGTATGTAATCAGCCCCAGCATTTT. It encodes CAWSQPQQTVCNQPQHF. V gene TRBV30 combines with J gene TRBJ1-5; D unclear. The CDR3 runs to 17 residues. V lost 2 bases and J lost 4, with 21 bases in between. Germline V CDR1 and CDR2: GTSNPN, SVGIG (reference sequence).

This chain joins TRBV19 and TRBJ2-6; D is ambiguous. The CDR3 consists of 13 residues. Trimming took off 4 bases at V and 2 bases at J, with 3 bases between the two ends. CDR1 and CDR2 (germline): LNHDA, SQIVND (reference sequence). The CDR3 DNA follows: TGTGCCAGTAGTAGGACTGGGGCCAACGTCCTGACTTTC. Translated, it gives CASSRTGANVLTF.